These 22 T cell receptor beta chains came from one sample sequenced in a study of human thymus T cells. Assay used: immunoSEQ multiplex PCR; TCRdb lists only in-frame clones, some missing. The table includes about 130,000 clones, 90% to 95% detected once. Resections removed during corrective heart surgery provided the thymus tissue used. The specimen sequenced was thymus tissue. The receptors stem from a boy younger than two with a congenital heart defect but otherwise immunologically healthy.

This clone appeared a few times. V is TRBV28 and J is TRBJ2-7; 10 bases line up with TRBD2. The CDR3 has 15 residues. V trimming: 7 bases; J trimming: 0 bases; junction bases outside the gene matches: 6. Germline V gene lookup returns CDR1 MDHEN and CDR2 SYDVKM. DNA for the CDR3: TGTGCCAGCACCTCCGGACTAGCGGCCTCCTACGAGCAGTACTTC. As protein: CASTSGLAASYEQYF. The full variable domain, its missing parts supplied by reference TRBV28 and TRBJ2-7, is DVKVTQSSRYLVKRTGEKVFLECVQDMDHENMFWYRQDPGLGLRLIYFSYDVKMKEKGDIPEGYSVSREKKERFSLILESASTNQTSMYLCASTSGLAASYEQYFGPGTRLTVT.

The chain combines TRBV5-4 with TRBJ2-3; possible D gene TRBD2, 6 bases. The CDR3 spans 16 residues. Germline CDR1 is SGHNT and CDR2 is YYREEE (reference sequence). The V gene lost 4 bases and the J gene lost 0 bases, with 15 bases spanning the gap. CDR3 sequence reads: CASSPGSTTSTDTQYF. The CDR3 nucleotides read TGTGCCAGCAGCCCCGGGAGCACGACGAGCACAGATACGCAGTATTTT.

This clone was seen once. The rearrangement links TRBV4-3 to TRBJ2-4; 7 bases align to TRBD2. This CDR3 region has 17 residues. Germline trimming cut 3 bases from V and 8 bases from J; bases unmatched to any gene: 16. The germline V gene has CDR1 LGHNA and CDR2 YSLEER. CDR3 DNA sequence: TGCGCCAGCAGCCATCTCGTCGGAGGCAGGGAGGGAGACATTCAGTACTTC. This encodes CASSHLVGGREGDIQYF.

The chain is built from TRBV6-1 and TRBJ2-7; 9 nucleotides agree with TRBD1. V lost 7 bases, J lost 2 bases, and 6 bases stayed unmatched. Germline V gene lookup returns CDR1 MNHNS and CDR2 SASEGT. The CDR3 runs to 14 residues. CDR3 amino acids: CASTVTGGPYEQYF. Written as DNA, the CDR3 is TGTGCCAGCACGGTAACAGGGGGCCCCTACGAGCAGTACTTC.

The V call is TRBV11-2, the J call TRBJ2-7; tentatively, D is TRBD1 or TRBD2 (5 bases each). Per germline, CDR1 SGHAT and CDR2 FQNNGV. The CDR3 is 17 residues long. Trimming pared 5 bases from V and 2 bases from J, leaving 22 bases between. The CDR3 DNA is TGTGCCAGCAGCCTACCCTCCCGGGACCAGGGAACCTACGAGCAGTACTTC. It encodes CASSLPSRDQGTYEQYF.

The V call is TRBV28, the J call TRBJ2-3; 13 nucleotides align to TRBD2. The CDR3 sequence is 19 residues long. Germline V CDR1 and CDR2: MDHEN, SYDVKM. Germline trimming cut 3 bases from V and 1 base from J; bases unmatched to any gene: 10. The CDR3, as DNA: TGTGCCAGCAGTTTCCGCCGACTAGCGGGGGGTAAGGGCACAGATACGCAGTATTTT. Translated, it gives CASSFRRLAGGKGTDTQYF.

The gene calls are TRBV28 and TRBJ1-3, with TRBD1 identical over 7 bases. The CDR3 is made up of 18 amino acids. Looked up from germline, CDR1 is MDHEN and CDR2 is SYDVKM. Trimming took 4 bases from V and 0 from J; bases not matched to a gene: 12. CDR3 coding DNA: TGTGCCAGCAGTTCTCGGGGGCCGACAGGGCGCTCTGGAAACACCATATATTTT. This codes for CASSSRGPTGRSGNTIYF.

This clone was found a few times. The chain couples TRBV9 to TRBJ1-1; D not certain. CDR1 SGDLS and CDR2 YYNGEE come from the germline V gene. The CDR3 sequence is 13 residues long. V lost 4 bases to trimming and J lost 2 bases, with 9 bases between them. The DNA for the CDR3 is TGTGCCAGCAGCAAAAGGACCAACACTGAAGCTTTCTTT. Translated, it gives CASSKRTNTEAFF.

This chain joins TRBV4-1 and TRBJ2-3; D remains ambiguous. Germline CDR1 reads MGHRA; CDR2 reads YSYEKL. V dropped 3 bases and J dropped 3 bases, with 10 bases sitting between them. The CDR3 has 14 amino acids. The CDR3 loop reads CASSQSKPTDTQYF. The CDR3 nucleotides are TGCGCCAGCAGCCAGAGCAAGCCGACAGATACGCAGTATTTT.

The chain has TRBV29-1 and TRBJ2-5; 13 bases map to TRBD2. The CDR3 has 12 amino acids. V trimming: 7 bases; J trimming: 5 bases; junction bases outside the gene matches: 1. Per the germline V gene, CDR1 is SQVTM and CDR2 is ANQGSEA. The CDR3 protein is CSGTSGGETQYF. CDR3 in DNA: TGCAGCGGGACTAGCGGGGGTGAGACCCAGTACTTC.

This clone was detected only once. This chain uses TRBV6-5 with TRBJ1-2, with D unclear. The V gene's germline CDR1 is MNHEY and CDR2 SVGAGI. The CDR3 sequence is 15 residues long. The V end was cut by 5 bases, the J end by 2 bases, with 15 bases between. This CDR3 reads CASSHHRGSNYGYTF. DNA of the CDR3: TGTGCCAGCAGTCACCATCGGGGTAGCAACTATGGCTACACCTTC.

The chain couples TRBV7-9 to TRBJ1-6, with D possibly being TRBD1 (6 bases). V dropped 7 bases and J dropped 7 bases, with 14 bases sitting between them. Germline CDR1 and CDR2: SEHNR and FQNEAQ (reference sequence). The CDR3 runs to 14 residues. As DNA, the CDR3 is TGTGCCAGCACCATGACAGGAGGAAATTCACCCCTCCACTTT. Its protein is CASTMTGGNSPLHF.

Here the CDR3 reads CASSLRGQGYINTEAFF. The DNA for the CDR3 is TGCGCCAGCAGCCTGAGGGGACAGGGGTACATTAACACTGAAGCTTTCTTT. V is TRBV5-1 and J is TRBJ1-1; 10 nucleotides line up with TRBD1. CDR1 is SGHRS and CDR2 is YFSETQ in the germline V gene. The CDR3 spans 17 residues. V was pared by 4 bases and J by 2 bases, with 11 bases of the junction left unmatched.

The rearrangement joins TRBV4-1 to TRBJ1-5, with a possible D match to TRBD1 (5 bases). Germline V gene sequence: CDR1 MGHRA, CDR2 YSYEKL. The CDR3 is made up of 14 amino acids. V was clipped by 4 bases and J by 2 bases, with 9 bases between them. CDR3 in DNA: TGCGCCAGCAGCCTAAGGGGCGGCAATCAGCCCCAGCATTTT. As protein: CASSLRGGNQPQHF.

This clone was seen a single time. In DNA form, the CDR3 reads TGTGCCAGCACCGCCCTTAACGGGGGACACCCAGATACGCAGTATTTT. This gives the protein CASTALNGGHPDTQYF. The V and J genes are TRBV7-2 and TRBJ2-3; D tentatively reads TRBD1 or TRBD2 (6 bases each). The germline V and J ends were trimmed by 7 bases and 4 bases, with 21 bases remaining between them. CDR1 and CDR2 from the germline V gene are SGHTA and FQGNSA. The CDR3 sequence is 16 residues long.

This chain uses TRBV4-3 with TRBJ1-5; 9 bases map to TRBD1. Germline trimming cut 8 bases from V and 7 bases from J; bases unmatched to any gene: 9. Germline V CDR1 and CDR2: LGHNA, YSLEER. The CDR3 extends over 14 amino acids. The CDR3 loop is CASVRGQGVQPQHF. The CDR3 nucleotides read TGCGCCAGCGTTCGGGGACAGGGCGTCCAGCCCCAGCATTTT.

The V gene is TRBV7-6, the J gene TRBJ2-5, with D possibly being TRBD2 (5 bases). Germline CDR1 is SGHVS and CDR2 is FNYEAQ. The CDR3 is 15 residues long. Trimming removed 5 bases from V and 5 bases from J, with 18 bases in between. The CDR3 loop is CASSVGGRLSETQYF. Here the CDR3 DNA reads TGTGCCAGCAGCGTCGGCGGGCGGCTGTCCGAGACCCAGTACTTC.

The chain carries TRBV5-6 and TRBJ1-2; D remains unclear. The CDR3 has 17 residues. V lost 2 bases and J lost 5, with 22 bases in between. CDR1 and CDR2 from the germline V gene are SGHDT and YYEEEE. The CDR3 spells CASSFPGLSHAGYGYTF. The DNA of the CDR3 is TGTGCCAGCAGCTTCCCGGGTCTGTCTCATGCGGGATATGGCTACACCTTC.

The chain carries TRBV4-3 and TRBJ1-4, with 7 bases that match TRBD1. The CDR3 consists of 16 residues. With V trimmed by 1 base and J by 5 bases, 7 bases remained unmatched. Germline V lookup: CDR1 LGHNA, CDR2 YSLEER. The CDR3 reads CASSQVLRGGNEKLFF. CDR3 bases: TGCGCCAGCAGCCAAGTTCTCAGGGGGGGGAATGAAAAACTGTTTTTT.

V is TRBV6-5 and J is TRBJ2-2; 7 nucleotides line up with TRBD1. CDR3 length: 16 amino acids. Germline CDR1 and CDR2: MNHEY and SVGAGI. With V trimmed by 4 bases and J by 3 bases, 8 bases remained unmatched. DNA of the CDR3: TGTGCCAGCAGTTCTACGGACAGGAGAGACACCGGGGAGCTGTTTTTT. Its translation is CASSSTDRRDTGELFF.

This clone was observed a handful of times. The chain uses TRBV18 and TRBJ1-2; D remains ambiguous. Trimming stripped 3 bases from V and 8 bases from J, with 10 bases between. Germline lookup yields CDR1 KGHSH and CDR2 LQKENI. The CDR3 is 12 amino acids. The CDR3 region has the DNA TGTGCCAGCTCACCTCCGGACCCAGGCTACACCTTC. Amino acid sequence: CASSPPDPGYTF.

This chain connects TRBV6-4 to TRBJ1-2, with 8 bases aligning to TRBD1. In germline, CDR1 is MRHNA, CDR2 SNTAGT. The CDR3 extends over 13 amino acids. The J segment lost 8 bases and the V segment lost 2 bases, leaving 4 bases of the junction unmatched. CDR3 residues: CASSDRTGYGYTF. CDR3 sequence (DNA): TGTGCCAGCAGTGACAGGACAGGGTACGGCTACACCTTC.